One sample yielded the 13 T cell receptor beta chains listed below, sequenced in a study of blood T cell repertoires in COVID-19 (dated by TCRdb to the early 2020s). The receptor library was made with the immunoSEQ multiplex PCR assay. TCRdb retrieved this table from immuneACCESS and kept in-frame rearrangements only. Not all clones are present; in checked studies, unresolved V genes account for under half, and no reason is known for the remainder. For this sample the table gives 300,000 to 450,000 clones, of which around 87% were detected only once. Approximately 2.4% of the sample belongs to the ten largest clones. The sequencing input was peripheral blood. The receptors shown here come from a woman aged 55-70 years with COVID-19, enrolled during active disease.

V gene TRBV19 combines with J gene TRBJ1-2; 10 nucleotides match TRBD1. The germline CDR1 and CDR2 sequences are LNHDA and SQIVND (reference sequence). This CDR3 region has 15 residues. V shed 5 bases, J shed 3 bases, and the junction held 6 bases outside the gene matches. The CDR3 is CASSREGQGHYGYTF. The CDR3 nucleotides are TGTGCCAGTAGTCGAGAGGGACAGGGGCACTATGGCTACACCTTC.

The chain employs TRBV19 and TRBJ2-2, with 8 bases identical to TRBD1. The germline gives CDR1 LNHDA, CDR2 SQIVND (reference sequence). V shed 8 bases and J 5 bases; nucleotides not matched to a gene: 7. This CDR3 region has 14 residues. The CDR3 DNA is TGTGCCAGTTCCACAGGACAGGGAACCGGGGAGCTGTTTTTT. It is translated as CASSTGQGTGELFF. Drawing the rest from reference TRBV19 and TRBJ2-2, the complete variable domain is DGGITQSPKYLFRKEGQNVTLSCEQNLNHDAMYWYRQDPGQGLRLIYYSQIVNDFQKGDIAEGYSVSREKKESFPLTVTSAQKNPTAFYLCASSTGQGTGELFFGEGSRLTVL.

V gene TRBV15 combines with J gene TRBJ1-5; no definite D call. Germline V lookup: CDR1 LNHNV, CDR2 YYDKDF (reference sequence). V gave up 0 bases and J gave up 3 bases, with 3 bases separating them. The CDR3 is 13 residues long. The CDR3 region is CATSRDLNQPQHF. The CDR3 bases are TGTGCCACCAGCAGAGATCTCAATCAGCCCCAGCATTTT. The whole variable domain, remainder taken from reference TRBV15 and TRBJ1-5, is DAMVIQNPRYQVTQFGKPVTLSCSQTLNHNVMYWYQQKSSQAPKLLFHYYDKDFNNEADTPDNFQSRRPNTSFCFLDIRSPGLGDTAMYLCATSRDLNQPQHFGDGTRLSIL.

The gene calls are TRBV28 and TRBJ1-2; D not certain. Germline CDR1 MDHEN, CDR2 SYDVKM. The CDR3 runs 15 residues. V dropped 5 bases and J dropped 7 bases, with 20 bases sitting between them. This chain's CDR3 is CASSRLFGGRTGYTF. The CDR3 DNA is TGTGCCAGCAGTCGACTTTTCGGTGGTAGAACTGGCTACACCTTC.

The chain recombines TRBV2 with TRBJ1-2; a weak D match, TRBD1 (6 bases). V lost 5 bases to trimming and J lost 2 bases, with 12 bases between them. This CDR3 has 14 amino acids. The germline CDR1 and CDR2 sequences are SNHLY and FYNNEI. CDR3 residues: CASSLSDRNYGYTF. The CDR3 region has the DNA TGTGCCAGCAGTCTAAGTGACAGGAACTATGGCTACACCTTC. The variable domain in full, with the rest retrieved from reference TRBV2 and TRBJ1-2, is EPEVTQTPSHQVTQMGQEVILRCVPISNHLYFYWYRQILGQKVEFLVSFYNNEISEKSEIFDDQFSVERPDGSNFTLKIRSTKLEDSAMYFCASSLSDRNYGYTFGSGTRLTVV.

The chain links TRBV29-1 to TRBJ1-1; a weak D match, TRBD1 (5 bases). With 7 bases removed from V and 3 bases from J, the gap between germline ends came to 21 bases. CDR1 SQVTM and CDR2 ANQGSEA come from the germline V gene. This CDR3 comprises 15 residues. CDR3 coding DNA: TGCAGCGCCGCCATCAAAGGGGAGGGGTACACTGAAGCTTTCTTT. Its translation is CSAAIKGEGYTEAFF.

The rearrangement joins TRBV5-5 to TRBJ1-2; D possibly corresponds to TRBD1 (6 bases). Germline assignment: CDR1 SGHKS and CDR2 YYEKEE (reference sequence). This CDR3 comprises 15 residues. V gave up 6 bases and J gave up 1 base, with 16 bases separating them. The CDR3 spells CASTPGQLFNYGYTF. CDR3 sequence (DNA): TGTGCCAGCACTCCCGGACAGTTATTTAACTATGGCTACACCTTC. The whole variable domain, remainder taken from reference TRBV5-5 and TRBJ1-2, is DAGVTQSPTHLIKTRGQQVTLRCSPISGHKSVSWYQQVLGQGPQFIFQYYEKEERGRGNFPDRFSARQFPNYSSELNVNALLLGDSALYLCASTPGQLFNYGYTFGSGTRLTVV.

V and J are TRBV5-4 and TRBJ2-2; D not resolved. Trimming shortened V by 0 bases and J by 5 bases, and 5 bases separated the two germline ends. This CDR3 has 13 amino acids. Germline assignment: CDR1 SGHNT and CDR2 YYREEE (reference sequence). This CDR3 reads CASSLAITGELFF. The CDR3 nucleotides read TGTGCCAGCAGCTTGGCTATTACCGGGGAGCTGTTTTTT.

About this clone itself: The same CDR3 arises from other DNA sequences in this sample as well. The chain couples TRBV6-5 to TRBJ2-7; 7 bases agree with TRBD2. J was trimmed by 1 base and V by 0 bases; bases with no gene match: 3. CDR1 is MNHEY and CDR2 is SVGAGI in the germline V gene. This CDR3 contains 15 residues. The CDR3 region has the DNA TGTGCCAGCAGTTACTCGGGGGGGACGTCCTACGAGCAGTACTTC. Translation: CASSYSGGTSYEQYF.

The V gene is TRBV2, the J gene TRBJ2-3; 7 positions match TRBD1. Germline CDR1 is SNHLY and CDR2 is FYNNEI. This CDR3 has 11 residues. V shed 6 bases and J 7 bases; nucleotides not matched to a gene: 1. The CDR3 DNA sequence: TGTGCCAGCAGGACAGGGTATACGCAGTATTTT. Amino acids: CASRTGYTQYF.

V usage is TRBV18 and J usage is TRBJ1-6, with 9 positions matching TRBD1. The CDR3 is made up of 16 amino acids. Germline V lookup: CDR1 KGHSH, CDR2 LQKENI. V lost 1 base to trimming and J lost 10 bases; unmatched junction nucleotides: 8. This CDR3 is CASSPLDRGFGSPLHF. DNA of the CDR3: TGTGCCAGCTCACCACTGGACAGGGGATTTGGATCACCCCTCCACTTT.

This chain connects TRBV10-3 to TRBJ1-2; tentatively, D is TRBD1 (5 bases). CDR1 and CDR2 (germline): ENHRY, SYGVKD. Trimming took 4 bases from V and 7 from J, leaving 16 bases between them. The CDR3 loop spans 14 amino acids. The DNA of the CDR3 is TGTGCCATCAGTGGTCCAGTCGGGGGGTCTGGCTACACCTTC. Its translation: CAISGPVGGSGYTF.

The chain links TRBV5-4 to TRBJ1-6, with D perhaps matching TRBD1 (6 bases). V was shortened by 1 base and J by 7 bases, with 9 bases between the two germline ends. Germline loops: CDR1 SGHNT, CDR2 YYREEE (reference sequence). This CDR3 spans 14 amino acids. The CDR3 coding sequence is TGTGCCAGCAGCTTGCCAGGGGAAAATTCACCCCTCCACTTT. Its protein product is CASSLPGENSPLHF.